Listed below are T cell receptor beta chains from one sample, sequenced in a study of shared clonotypes between healthy human individuals. This table comes from immunoSEQ multiplex PCR, and its TCRdb copy is limited to in-frame clones, with some not included. Of some 2,500,000 clones listed, approximately 93% are singletons. The sequenced material came from naive CD4+ T cells from PBMCs. The receptor set was obtained from a man aged 18 to 35 in good health. Some clones in this sample may be carry-over from other donors' samples. Both conserved end residues are part of each CDR3. The D gene is left open where the match is weak. Size values are once, few and many counts, or a class for expanded clones, and some rows have none.

len | d_gene | j_gene | v_gene | abundance | CDR3aa | CDR3nt
15 | TRBD1 | TRBJ1-3 | TRBV11-2 | NA | CASSLGTASGNTIYF | TGTGCCAGCAGCTTGGGGACAGCCTCTGGAAACACCATATATTTT
16 | TRBD2 | TRBJ2-1 | TRBV7-2 | NA | CASSSRTSSPHNEQFF | TGTGCCAGCAGCTCAAGGACTAGCAGCCCACACAATGAGCAGTTCTTC
16 | TRBD2 | TRBJ2-7 | TRBV7-6 | NA | CASSILAGANSYEQYF | TGTGCCAGCAGCATCCTAGCGGGAGCGAATTCGTACGAGCAGTACTTC
15 | TRBD1 | TRBJ2-7 | TRBV18 | NA | CASVTRPGTAYEQYF | TGTGCCAGCGTTACCCGACCCGGGACAGCCTACGAGCAGTACTTC
15 | TRBD1 | TRBJ1-2 | TRBV5-4 | NA | CASSPGQGTAYGYTF | TGTGCCAGCAGCCCGGGACAGGGTACGGCCTATGGCTACACCTTC
16 | NA | TRBJ2-6 | TRBV7-2 | NA | CASSREQAPGANVLTF | TGTGCCAGCAGCCGAGAACAGGCGCCTGGGGCCAACGTCCTGACTTTC
15 | TRBD2 | TRBJ2-1 | TRBV9 | once | CASSVDEAGAREQFF | TGTGCCAGCAGCGTAGATGAAGCGGGGGCGAGGGAGCAGTTCTTC
12 | NA | TRBJ1-1 | TRBV2 | NA | CASSMDRTEAFF | TGTGCCAGCAGCATGGACAGAACTGAAGCTTTCTTT
13 | NA | TRBJ2-5 | TRBV5-1 | NA | CASRQGGVETQYF | TGCGCCAGCAGACAGGGAGGGGTAGAGACCCAGTACTTC
17 | TRBD2 | TRBJ2-6 | TRBV5-1 | NA | CASSRSGRASGANVLTF | TGCGCCAGCAGCCGTAGCGGGAGGGCGTCTGGGGCCAACGTCCTGACTTTC
15 | NA | TRBJ1-6 | TRBV2 | NA | CASSLGTAENSPLHF | TGTGCCAGCAGCCTCGGGACGGCGGAAAATTCACCCCTCCACTTT
16 | NA | TRBJ2-5 | TRBV5-6 | NA | CASSPRAAGRGETQYF | TGTGCCAGCAGCCCACGCGCCGCGGGTAGGGGAGAGACCCAGTACTTC
16 | TRBD2 | TRBJ2-1 | TRBV7-8 | NA | CASSPSTSGMYNEQFF | TGTGCCAGCAGCCCCAGTACTAGCGGGATGTACAATGAGCAGTTCTTC
12 | NA | TRBJ2-4 | TRBV25-1 | NA | CASQSFTGVQYF | TGTGCCAGCCAAAGTTTCACGGGTGTGCAGTACTTC
12 | NA | TRBJ2-1 | TRBV7-2 | NA | CASSLPPFEQFF | TGTGCCAGCAGCTTGCCCCCCTTTGAGCAGTTCTTC
15 | TRBD2 | TRBJ2-7 | TRBV5-6 | NA | CASSRATAGEYEQYF | TGTGCCAGCAGCCGGGCAACGGCGGGAGAGTACGAGCAGTACTTC
16 | TRBD2 | TRBJ2-7 | TRBV5-1 | NA | CASSLVSSGSVYEQYF | TGCGCCAGCAGCTTGGTCTCTAGCGGGAGTGTCTACGAGCAGTACTTC
15 | NA | TRBJ2-7 | TRBV6-1 | NA | CASSESPGILNEQYF | TGTGCCAGCAGTGAGAGCCCAGGGATTTTGAACGAGCAGTACTTC
15 | TRBD2 | TRBJ2-5 | TRBV11-3 | once | CASSLGLAVQETQYF | TGTGCCAGCAGCTTAGGCCTAGCGGTCCAAGAGACCCAGTACTTC
13 | TRBD2 | TRBJ2-5 | TRBV11-2 | NA | CASSFGGKETQYF | TGTGCCAGCAGCTTCGGGGGGAAAGAGACCCAGTACTTC
17 | TRBD2 | TRBJ2-2 | TRBV6-4 | NA | CASSKRTSGVLTGELFF | TGTGCCAGCAGTAAAAGGACTAGCGGGGTTCTCACCGGGGAGCTGTTTTTT
16 | TRBD2 | TRBJ2-7 | TRBV9 | NA | CASSETGTSGSYEQYF | TGTGCCAGCAGCGAGACCGGGACTAGCGGGAGCTACGAGCAGTACTTC
12 | NA | TRBJ2-3 | TRBV28 | NA | CARGGSGFPQYF | TGTGCCAGGGGTGGGAGTGGTTTTCCGCAGTATTTT
13 | NA | TRBJ2-3 | TRBV6-1 | NA | CASSTVGPDTQYF | TGTGCCAGCAGTACCGTGGGCCCCGATACGCAGTATTTT
18 | TRBD1 | TRBJ2-1 | TRBV7-8 | NA | CASSSSYMGQAYYNEQFF | TGTGCCAGCAGCTCCTCTTATATGGGACAGGCCTACTACAATGAGCAGTTCTTC
13 | NA | TRBJ2-2 | TRBV7-3 | NA | CASSPVGLRELFF | TGTGCCAGCAGCCCGGTCGGTCTCCGGGAGCTGTTTTTT
16 | TRBD2 | TRBJ2-1 | TRBV5-1 | NA | CASSLDPAGESNEQFF | TGCGCCAGCAGCTTGGACCCAGCGGGAGAATCCAATGAGCAGTTCTTC
17 | NA | TRBJ1-1 | TRBV10-3 | NA | CAISNPAGLSMNTEAFF | TGTGCCATCAGTAACCCCGCGGGTCTCTCCATGAACACTGAAGCTTTCTTT
13 | NA | TRBJ1-5 | TRBV6-1 | NA | CASKYQEFLPQHF | TGTGCCAGTAAATACCAGGAGTTTCTGCCCCAGCATTTT
14 | NA | TRBJ2-7 | TRBV27 | once | CASSLRQDSYEQYF | TGTGCCAGCAGTCTAAGACAGGACTCCTACGAGCAGTACTTC
14 | NA | TRBJ2-5 | TRBV6-5 | NA | CASSYLQTQETQYF | TGTGCCAGCAGTTACCTACAGACGCAAGAGACCCAGTACTTC
14 | NA | TRBJ2-7 | TRBV18 | NA | CASSLGQSGYEQYF | TGTGCCAGCTCACTCGGACAGAGTGGCTACGAGCAGTACTTC
13 | NA | TRBJ2-7 | TRBV5-4 | few | CASSRDFSYEQYF | TGTGCCAGCAGCAGGGACTTCTCCTACGAGCAGTACTTC
15 | NA | TRBJ2-5 | TRBV5-1 | NA | CASSLAGRSEETQYF | TGCGCCAGCAGCTTGGCCGGCCGGTCGGAAGAGACCCAGTACTTC
15 | NA | TRBJ2-2 | TRBV4-1 | NA | CASSQGSLSSGELFF | TGCGCCAGCAGCCAAGGTTCGTTGAGTTCCGGGGAGCTGTTTTTT
14 | TRBD1 | TRBJ2-7 | TRBV28 | once | CASSQETGSYEQYF | TGTGCCAGCAGTCAAGAGACAGGGAGCTACGAGCAGTACTTC
17 | TRBD1 | TRBJ2-4 | TRBV5-1 | once | CASSLRQGPEAKNIQYF | TGCGCCAGCAGCTTGAGACAGGGTCCCGAAGCCAAAAACATTCAGTACTTC
16 | TRBD2 | TRBJ2-1 | TRBV18 | NA | CASSPGLAGSYNEQFF | TGTGCCAGCTCTCCGGGACTAGCGGGATCCTACAATGAGCAGTTCTTC
13 | NA | TRBJ2-3 | TRBV5-1 | NA | CASSQQITDTQYF | TGCGCCAGTTCCCAACAGATCACAGATACGCAGTATTTT
17 | NA | TRBJ1-4 | TRBV9 | NA | CASSRLQGVATNEKLFF | TGTGCCAGCAGCCGCCTACAGGGAGTCGCAACTAATGAAAAACTGTTTTTT
18 | NA | TRBJ2-7 | TRBV4-1 | NA | CASSQDSRGSQIAYEQYF | TGCGCCAGCAGCCAAGATTCCAGGGGATCTCAAATAGCCTACGAGCAGTACTTC
14 | TRBD2 | TRBJ2-7 | TRBV6-5 | NA | CASSYSLAGGKEYF | TGTGCCAGCAGTTACTCGCTAGCGGGAGGTAAAGAGTACTTC
16 | TRBD2 | TRBJ2-3 | TRBV5-1 | NA | CASSSSGRGITDTQYF | TGCGCCAGCAGCTCCAGCGGGAGAGGTATAACAGATACGCAGTATTTT
14 | NA | TRBJ2-5 | TRBV6-5 | NA | CASSYDTYQETQYF | TGTGCCAGCAGTTACGACACGTACCAAGAGACCCAGTACTTC
16 | TRBD2 | TRBJ2-1 | TRBV28 | NA | CASSSRTSGRYNEQFF | TGTGCCAGCAGTTCCAGGACTAGCGGGAGGTACAATGAGCAGTTCTTC
16 | TRBD2 | TRBJ2-3 | TRBV5-1 | NA | CASSLGSSGGTDTQYF | TGCGCCAGCAGCTTGGGTAGTAGCGGGGGCACAGATACGCAGTATTTT
16 | TRBD2 | TRBJ2-1 | TRBV5-1 | NA | CASGRKGLAAYNEQFF | TGCGCCAGCGGGCGGAAGGGACTAGCGGCCTACAATGAGCAGTTCTTC
15 | TRBD1 | TRBJ2-1 | TRBV7-8 | NA | CASSTHRGPYNEQFF | TGTGCCAGCAGCACCCACAGGGGACCCTACAATGAGCAGTTCTTC
15 | NA | TRBJ2-2 | TRBV6-5 | NA | CASSYSRGATGELFF | TGTGCCAGCAGTTACTCACGGGGGGCAACCGGGGAGCTGTTTTTT
13 | NA | TRBJ1-4 | TRBV29-1 | NA | CSVKGVLNEKLFF | TGCAGCGTAAAAGGGGTGCTTAATGAAAAACTGTTTTTT
15 | NA | TRBJ2-7 | TRBV14 | once | CASSPAGILFGEQYF | TGTGCCAGCAGCCCTGCGGGGATCCTTTTTGGGGAGCAGTACTTC
15 | TRBD2 | TRBJ2-1 | TRBV11-3 | NA | CASSSSSGSYNEQFF | TGTGCCAGCAGCTCTTCTAGCGGGTCGTACAATGAGCAGTTCTTC
15 | TRBD2 | TRBJ2-3 | TRBV15 | once | CATSIRAGGPDTQYF | TGTGCCACCAGCATACGCGCGGGAGGACCGGATACGCAGTATTTT